The 20 T cell receptor beta chains given below trace back to one sample, sequenced in a study of T cells in Graves' hyperthyroidism and ophthalmopathy. Authors of the study amplified TCR beta CDR3 regions from RNA transcripts. The TCR CDR3 first-round RT-PCR relied on the HTBI primer set. MiXCR, run by TCRdb on the multiplex PCR reads, gives a single entry per CDR3 protein. The table shows about 570,000 distinct CDR3 sequences, with around 45% occurring only once. Sequences were obtained from peripheral blood or thyroid tissue (not recorded which). These receptors originate from an adult woman with Graves' disease, either hyperthyroidism or ophthalmopathy (not recorded which).

This clonotype was recorded a few times. One end of the junction is discordant with germline, which a read error may explain. The rearrangement joins TRBV19 to TRBJ2-6, with 8 bases fitting TRBD1. The CDR3 spans 14 residues. Germline CDR1 LNHDA, CDR2 SQIVND (reference sequence). CDR3 DNA: TGTGCCAGTAGTATAGCGACAGGGGCTAACGTCCTGACTTTC. As protein: CASSIATGANVLTF.

V usage is TRBV7-9 and J usage is TRBJ2-7, with D unresolved. Looked up from germline, CDR1 is SEHNR and CDR2 is FQNEAQ (reference sequence). The CDR3 is 13 amino acids. V was clipped by 0 bases and J by 5 bases, with 8 bases between them. For the CDR3, the DNA is TGTGCCAGCAGCTTAGCAAGTCTAAACGAGCAGTACTTC. Amino acids: CASSLASLNEQYF. Variable domain in full (rest from reference TRBV7-9 and TRBJ2-7): DTGVSQNPRHKITKRGQNVTFRCDPISEHNRLYWYRQTLGQGPEFLTYFQNEAQLEKSRLLSDRFSAERPKGSFSTLEIQRTEQGDSAMYLCASSLASLNEQYFGPGTRLTVT.

There are many counts of this clonotype. This CDR3 is CASSVGSGAGYEQYF. The CDR3 DNA follows: TGTGCCAGCAGCGTAGGATCGGGAGCTGGGTACGAGCAGTACTTC. The chain is built from TRBV9 and TRBJ2-7, with a weak D call TRBD2 (6 bases). The V and J ends lost 0 bases and 4 bases respectively, with 14 bases between them. The CDR3 runs 15 residues. Per the germline V gene, CDR1 is SGDLS and CDR2 is YYNGEE.

This clonotype was seen ten or more times. The chain uses TRBV14 and TRBJ2-7; D not certain. Per germline, CDR1 SGHDN and CDR2 FVKESK. Trimming shortened V by 2 bases and J by 1 base, and 15 bases separated the two germline ends. This CDR3 region has 16 residues. The CDR3 region is CASSQRLGVSSYEQYF. In nucleotides, the CDR3 is TGTGCCAGCAGCCAACGACTCGGCGTATCATCCTACGAGCAGTACTTC. The full variable domain, in which reference TRBV14 and TRBJ2-7 provide the parts outside the CDR3, is EAGVTQFPSHSVIEKGQTVTLRCDPISGHDNLYWYRRVMGKEIKFLLHFVKESKQDESGMPNNRFLAERTGGTYSTLKVQPAELEDSGVYFCASSQRLGVSSYEQYFGPGTRLTVT.

The chain couples TRBV12-3 or TRBV12-4 to TRBJ2-7; tentatively, D is TRBD2 (5 bases). This CDR3 spans 15 amino acids. V was trimmed by 2 bases and J by 6 bases, leaving 17 bases between them. The CDR3 DNA follows: TGTGCCAGCAGTTTACCCCCCCCCCCGAGCGGCGAGCAGTACTTC. Its protein is CASSLPPPPSGEQYF.

This clonotype was found many times. CDR3 nucleotide sequence: TGTGCCAGCAGCACGAGCTTACCCCCAGAGACCCAGTACTTC. Protein product: CASSTSLPPETQYF. The chain combines TRBV11-2 with TRBJ2-5; D is unresolved. The CDR3 contains 14 residues. Between the trimmed V and J ends, which lost 5 bases and 4 bases, there was a span of 14 bases. Per germline, CDR1 SGHAT and CDR2 FQNNGV.

DNA for the CDR3: TGTGCCAGCAGTCCGGCGGACAGGGCTAACTATGGCTACACCTTC. Residues: CASSPADRANYGYTF. The chain combines TRBV28 with TRBJ1-2; 8 nucleotides align to TRBD1. V dropped 5 bases and J dropped 0; count of bases not matched to a gene: 5. CDR1 is MDHEN and CDR2 is SYDVKM in the germline V gene. The CDR3 has 15 amino acids.

This chain links TRBV2 with TRBJ1-2; TRBD1 is a possible D gene (6 bases). With 6 bases removed from V and 7 bases from J, the gap between germline ends came to 18 bases. The CDR3 is 14 residues long. Germline V gene data show CDR1 as SNHLY and CDR2 as FYNNEI. CDR3 amino acids: CASRGGGGSGGYTF. CDR3 DNA: TGTGCCAGCAGGGGGGGCGGAGGGAGTGGTGGCTACACCTTC.

The chain has TRBV6-5 and TRBJ2-7; 12 nucleotides line up with TRBD1. Per the germline V gene, CDR1 is MNHEY and CDR2 is SVGAGI. With V trimmed by 5 bases and J by 4 bases, 6 bases remained unmatched. CDR3 length equals 15 residues. The CDR3 DNA reads TGTGCCAGCAGTCACGGGACAGGGGGCAGGTACGAGCAGTACTTC. As protein: CASSHGTGGRYEQYF.

Ten or more counts support this clonotype. The chain links TRBV6-6 to TRBJ1-6, with D perhaps matching TRBD1 (5 bases). Germline loops: CDR1 MNHNY, CDR2 SVGAGI (reference sequence). V lost 4 bases and J lost 7, with 14 bases in between. The CDR3 sequence is 15 residues long. The CDR3 sequence: CASSSVGQGNSPLHF. The CDR3 region has the DNA TGTGCCAGCAGTTCGGTCGGGCAGGGAAATTCACCCCTCCACTTT.

With regard to this clonotype: One junction end does not reproduce the germline sequence, and a read error may be involved. The rearrangement joins TRBV10-3 to TRBJ1-1; weak D call: TRBD1 (5 bases). CDR1 is ENHRY, CDR2 SYGVKD, per germline. The CDR3 sequence is 14 residues long. The CDR3 bases are TGTGCCATCGGTGACGCGACAGCTAACACTGAGGCTTTCTTT. Protein product: CAIGDATANTEAFF.

This clonotype showed up many times. The V call is TRBV7-9, the J call TRBJ2-2; weak D call: TRBD1 (6 bases). The germline V gene has CDR1 SEHNR and CDR2 FQNEAQ (reference sequence). Trimming left V 4 bases short and J 0 bases short, with 9 bases between. This CDR3 comprises 15 residues. The CDR3 here is CASSWDNANTGELFF. In nucleotides, the CDR3 is TGTGCCAGCAGCTGGGACAACGCGAACACCGGGGAGCTGTTTTTT. The variable domain in full, with the rest retrieved from reference TRBV7-9 and TRBJ2-2, is DTGVSQNPRHKITKRGQNVTFRCDPISEHNRLYWYRQTLGQGPEFLTYFQNEAQLEKSRLLSDRFSAERPKGSFSTLEIQRTEQGDSAMYLCASSWDNANTGELFFGEGSRLTVL.

The count of this clonotype is one. The DNA for the CDR3 is TGTGCCAGCAGCTCCGGGGACTCCTACGAAAAACTGTTTTTT. The encoded protein is CASSSGDSYEKLFF. V is TRBV7-2 and J is TRBJ1-4, with TRBD1 as a possible D gene (5 bases). Germline lookup yields CDR1 SGHTA and CDR2 FQGNSA. V dropped 4 bases and J dropped 8 bases, with 14 bases sitting between them. This CDR3 region has 14 residues.

Comment on this clonotype: Germline is not matched at one junction end, which may reflect a read error. V is TRBV10-3 and J is TRBJ2-7, with TRBD1 matching over 10 bases. CDR1 is ENHRY and CDR2 is SYGVKD in the germline V gene. The CDR3 spans 15 residues. The CDR3 sequence: CASSDTGTGDYEQYF. CDR3 DNA: TGTGCCAGCAGTGACACCGGGACAGGGGACTACGAGCAGTACTTC.

This rearrangement joins TRBV7-9 to TRBJ1-5; a possible D gene is TRBD1 (6 bases). Germline lookup yields CDR1 SEHNR and CDR2 FQNEAQ (reference sequence). V lost 6 bases and J lost 5, with 17 bases in between. The CDR3 totals 15 residues. CDR3 sequence: CASRPGAGADQPQHF. CDR3 DNA sequence: TGTGCCAGCAGACCAGGGGCAGGGGCGGATCAGCCCCAGCATTTT.

CDR3 in amino acids: CATSRRVAGGRDEQYF. As DNA, the CDR3 is TGTGCCACCAGCAGACGAGTAGCGGGAGGGCGTGATGAGCAGTACTTC. This chain connects TRBV15 to TRBJ2-7; 11 bases are a match to TRBD2. Germline CDR1 LNHNV, CDR2 YYDKDF (reference sequence). There are 16 residues in the CDR3. The junction had 10 bases not matched to a gene; V was cut back by 2 bases and J by 7 bases.

The chain has TRBV20-1 and TRBJ2-5; D ambiguous. The CDR3 totals 14 residues. Germline CDR1 DFQATT, CDR2 SNEGSKA (reference sequence). Trimming left V 4 bases short and J 9 bases short, with 21 bases between. The CDR3 coding sequence is TGCAGTGCTACGGGCCACCGAACCAGCCAGCCCCAGTACTTC. Its protein is CSATGHRTSQPQYF.

V and J are TRBV19 and TRBJ1-2, with 7 bases fitting TRBD1. Germline assignment: CDR1 LNHDA and CDR2 SQIVND (reference sequence). V shed 5 bases, J shed 1 base, and the junction held 10 bases outside the gene matches. This CDR3 has 16 amino acids. For the CDR3, the DNA is TGTGCCAGTAGTCTAGCGGGACAGACGCTTAACTATGGCTACACCTTC. Amino acid sequence: CASSLAGQTLNYGYTF.

This clonotype was detected a few times. The J gene is TRBJ2-7, the V gene TRBV30; tentatively, D is TRBD1 (5 bases). This CDR3 comprises 13 residues. Germline CDR1 reads GTSNPN; CDR2 reads SVGIG (reference sequence). The ends were cut back, 2 bases at V and 1 base at J, with 9 bases in the middle. CDR3 sequence: CAWSIDSSYEQYF. The CDR3, as DNA: TGTGCCTGGAGTATTGACAGTTCCTACGAGCAGTACTTC.

This clonotype was detected ten times or more. This rearrangement joins TRBV5-1 to TRBJ2-7, with a weak D call TRBD2 (6 bases). V was shortened by 5 bases and J by 9 bases, with 24 bases between the two germline ends. Germline CDR1 is SGHRS and CDR2 is YFSETQ. The CDR3 loop spans 15 amino acids. The CDR3 DNA reads as TGCGCCAGCAGGCAAACTAGCTTTACATCGCTTGGGCAGTACTTC. This encodes CASRQTSFTSLGQYF.